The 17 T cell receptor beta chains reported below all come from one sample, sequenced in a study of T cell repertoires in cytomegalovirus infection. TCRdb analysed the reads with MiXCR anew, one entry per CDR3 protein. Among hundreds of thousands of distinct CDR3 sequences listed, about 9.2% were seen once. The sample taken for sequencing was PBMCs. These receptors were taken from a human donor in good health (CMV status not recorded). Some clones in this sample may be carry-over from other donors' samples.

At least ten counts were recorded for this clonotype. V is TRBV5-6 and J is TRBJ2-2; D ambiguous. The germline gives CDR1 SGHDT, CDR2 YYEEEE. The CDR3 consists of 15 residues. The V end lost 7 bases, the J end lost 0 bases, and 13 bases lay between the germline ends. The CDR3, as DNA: TGTGCCAGCCTTACCGGGTTGGCGAACACCGGGGAGCTGTTTTTT. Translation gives CASLTGLANTGELFF.

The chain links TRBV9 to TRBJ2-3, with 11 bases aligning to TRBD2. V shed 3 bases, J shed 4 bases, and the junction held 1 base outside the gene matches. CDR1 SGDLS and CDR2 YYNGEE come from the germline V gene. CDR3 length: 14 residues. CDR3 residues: CASSGSGGADTQYF. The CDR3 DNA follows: TGTGCCAGCAGCGGTAGCGGGGGGGCAGATACGCAGTATTTT.

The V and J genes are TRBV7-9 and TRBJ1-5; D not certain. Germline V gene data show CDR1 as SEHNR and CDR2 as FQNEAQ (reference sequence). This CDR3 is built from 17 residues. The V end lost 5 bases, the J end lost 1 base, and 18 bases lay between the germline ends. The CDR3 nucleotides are TGTGCCAGCAGCACCTACCTAGGCGAGGAAAGCAATCAGCCCCAGCATTTT. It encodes CASSTYLGEESNQPQHF.

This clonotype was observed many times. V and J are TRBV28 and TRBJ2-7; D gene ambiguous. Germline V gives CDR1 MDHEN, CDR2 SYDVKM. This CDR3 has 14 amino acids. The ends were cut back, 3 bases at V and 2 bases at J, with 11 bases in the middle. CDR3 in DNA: TGTGCCAGCAGTTTGCGACCGTCCCCCTACGAGCAGTACGTC. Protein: CASSLRPSPYEQYV.

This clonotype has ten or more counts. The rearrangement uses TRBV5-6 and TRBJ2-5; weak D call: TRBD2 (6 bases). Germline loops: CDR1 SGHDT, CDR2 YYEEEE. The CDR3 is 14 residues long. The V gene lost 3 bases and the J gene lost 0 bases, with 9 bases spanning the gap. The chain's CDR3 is CASSWDSYQETQYF. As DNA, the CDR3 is TGTGCCAGCAGCTGGGACTCGTACCAAGAGACCCAGTACTTC.

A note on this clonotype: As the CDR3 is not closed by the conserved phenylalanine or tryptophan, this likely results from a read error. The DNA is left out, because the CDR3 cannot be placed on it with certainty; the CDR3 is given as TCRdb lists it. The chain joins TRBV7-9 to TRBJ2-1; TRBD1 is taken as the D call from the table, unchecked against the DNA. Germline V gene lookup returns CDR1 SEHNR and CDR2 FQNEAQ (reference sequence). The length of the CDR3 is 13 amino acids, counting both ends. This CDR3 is CASSLRNRDRRFG.

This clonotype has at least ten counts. In DNA, the CDR3 is TGTGCCAGCAGCCCCACGCAGGGGGATACGCAGTATTTT. It translates to CASSPTQGDTQYF. The V and J genes are TRBV7-2 and TRBJ2-3, with TRBD1 as a possible D gene (6 bases). The CDR3 totals 13 residues. Germline V CDR1 and CDR2: SGHTA, FQGNSA. Trimming shortened V by 5 bases and J by 6 bases, and 12 bases separated the two germline ends.

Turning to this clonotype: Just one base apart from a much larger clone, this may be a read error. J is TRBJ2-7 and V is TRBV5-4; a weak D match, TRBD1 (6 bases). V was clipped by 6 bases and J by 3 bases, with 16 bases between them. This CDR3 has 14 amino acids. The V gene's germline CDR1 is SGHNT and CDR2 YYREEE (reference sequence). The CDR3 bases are TGTGCCAGCAACTACTCTACAGGGTTCTACGAGCAGTACTTC. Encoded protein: CASNYSTGFYEQYF. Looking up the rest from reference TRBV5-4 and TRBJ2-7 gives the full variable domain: ETGVTQSPTHLIKTRGQQVTLRCSSQSGHNTVSWYQQALGQGPQFIFQYYREEENGRGNFPPRFSGLQFPNYSSELNVNALELDDSALYLCASNYSTGFYEQYFGPGTRLTVT.

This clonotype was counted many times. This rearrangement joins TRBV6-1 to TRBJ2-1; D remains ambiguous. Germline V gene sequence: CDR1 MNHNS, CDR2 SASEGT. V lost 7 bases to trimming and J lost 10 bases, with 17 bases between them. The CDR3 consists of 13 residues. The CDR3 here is CASTGIGLKEQFF. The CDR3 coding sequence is TGTGCCAGCACCGGTATAGGGCTTAAAGAGCAGTTCTTC.

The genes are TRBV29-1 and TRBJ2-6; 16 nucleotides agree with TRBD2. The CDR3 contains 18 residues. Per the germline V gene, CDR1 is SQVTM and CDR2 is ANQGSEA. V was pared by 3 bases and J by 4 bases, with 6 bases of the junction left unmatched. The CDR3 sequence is CSVEGLAGGPSGANVLTF. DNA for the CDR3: TGCAGCGTTGAGGGACTAGCGGGGGGGCCGAGCGGGGCCAACGTCCTGACTTTC. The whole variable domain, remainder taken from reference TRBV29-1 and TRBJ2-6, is SAVISQKPSRDICQRGTSLTIQCQVDSQVTMMFWYRQQPGQSLTLIATANQGSEATYESGFVIDKFPISRPNLTFSTLTVSNMSPEDSSIYLCSVEGLAGGPSGANVLTFGAGSRLTVL.

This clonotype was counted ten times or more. The CDR3 DNA reads as TGTGCCAGCAGCACTAGCGGGAGGATGGATACGCAGTATTTT. It specifies CASSTSGRMDTQYF. The chain has TRBV6-6 and TRBJ2-3, with 12 bases matching TRBD2. V trimming: 6 bases; J trimming: 6 bases; junction bases outside the gene matches: 4. Germline V gene lookup returns CDR1 MNHNY and CDR2 SVGAGI (reference sequence). This CDR3 is built from 14 residues.

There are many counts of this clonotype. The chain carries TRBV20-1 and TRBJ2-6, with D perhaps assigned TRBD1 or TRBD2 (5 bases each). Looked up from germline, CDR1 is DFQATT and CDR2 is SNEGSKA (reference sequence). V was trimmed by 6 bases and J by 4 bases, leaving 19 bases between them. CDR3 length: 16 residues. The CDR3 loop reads CSALGVLGAGANVLTF. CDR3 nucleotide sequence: TGCAGTGCCCTGGGGGTTTTAGGGGCGGGGGCCAACGTCCTGACTTTC.

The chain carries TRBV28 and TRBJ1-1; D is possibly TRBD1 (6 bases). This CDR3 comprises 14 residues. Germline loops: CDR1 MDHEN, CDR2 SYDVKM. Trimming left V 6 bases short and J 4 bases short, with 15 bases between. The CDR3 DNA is TGTGCCAGCAGGAGGGGGGGCGCAAGCACTGAAGCTTTCTTT. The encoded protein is CASRRGGASTEAFF.

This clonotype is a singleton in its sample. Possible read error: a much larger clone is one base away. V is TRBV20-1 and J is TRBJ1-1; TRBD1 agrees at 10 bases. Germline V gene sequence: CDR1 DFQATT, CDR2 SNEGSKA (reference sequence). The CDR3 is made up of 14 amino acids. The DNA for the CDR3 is TGCAGAGCTCCCCGGACAGGGGGAGAGACTGAAGCTTTCTTT. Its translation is CRAPRTGGETEAFF.

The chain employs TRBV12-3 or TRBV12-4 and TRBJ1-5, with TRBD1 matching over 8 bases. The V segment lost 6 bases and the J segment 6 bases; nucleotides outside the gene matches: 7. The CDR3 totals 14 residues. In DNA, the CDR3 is TGTGCCAGCAGCAGGACAGGGTTTGGTCAGCCCCAGCATTTT. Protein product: CASSRTGFGQPQHF.

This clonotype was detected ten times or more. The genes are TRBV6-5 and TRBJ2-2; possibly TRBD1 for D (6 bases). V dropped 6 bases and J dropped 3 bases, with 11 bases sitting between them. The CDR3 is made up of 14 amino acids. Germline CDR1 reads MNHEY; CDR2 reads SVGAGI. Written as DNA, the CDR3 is TGTGCCAGCAGGGGGACACCGTACACCGGGGAGCTGTTTTTT. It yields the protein CASRGTPYTGELFF.

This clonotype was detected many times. The CDR3 region has the DNA TGTGCCAGCATTCTAACCGGGGGAATCGTCACTGAAGCTTTCTTT. Translated, it gives CASILTGGIVTEAFF. V is TRBV7-9 and J is TRBJ1-1, with D maybe TRBD1 (5 bases). In germline, CDR1 is SEHNR, CDR2 FQNEAQ (reference sequence). CDR3 size: 15 residues. Trimming took off 7 bases at V and 4 bases at J, with 19 bases between the two ends.